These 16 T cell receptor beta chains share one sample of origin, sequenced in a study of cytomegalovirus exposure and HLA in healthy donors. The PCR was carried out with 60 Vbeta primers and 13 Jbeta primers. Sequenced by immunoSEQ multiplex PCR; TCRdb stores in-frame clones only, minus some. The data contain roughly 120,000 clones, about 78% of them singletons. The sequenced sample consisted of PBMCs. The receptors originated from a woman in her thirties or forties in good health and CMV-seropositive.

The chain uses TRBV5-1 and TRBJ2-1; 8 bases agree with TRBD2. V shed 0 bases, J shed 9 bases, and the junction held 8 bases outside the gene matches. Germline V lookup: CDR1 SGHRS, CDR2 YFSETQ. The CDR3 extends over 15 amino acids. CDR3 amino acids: CASSLGDGLAFEQFF. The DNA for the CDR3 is TGCGCCAGCAGCTTGGGTGACGGACTAGCCTTTGAGCAGTTCTTC.

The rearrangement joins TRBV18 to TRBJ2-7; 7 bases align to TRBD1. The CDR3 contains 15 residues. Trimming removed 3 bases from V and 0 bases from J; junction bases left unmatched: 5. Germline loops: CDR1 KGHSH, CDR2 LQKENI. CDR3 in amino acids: CASSPDWDSSYEQYF. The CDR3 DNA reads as TGTGCCAGCTCACCGGATTGGGACAGCTCCTACGAGCAGTACTTC.

The CDR3 nucleotides are TGTGCCAGCAACCGACAGGGCAAAGAAGAAAAACTGTTTTTT. Its translation: CASNRQGKEEKLFF. The V and J genes are TRBV2 and TRBJ1-4, with TRBD1 matching over 7 bases. V dropped 7 bases and J dropped 8; count of bases not matched to a gene: 10. Germline V gene sequence: CDR1 SNHLY, CDR2 FYNNEI. This CDR3 has 14 amino acids.

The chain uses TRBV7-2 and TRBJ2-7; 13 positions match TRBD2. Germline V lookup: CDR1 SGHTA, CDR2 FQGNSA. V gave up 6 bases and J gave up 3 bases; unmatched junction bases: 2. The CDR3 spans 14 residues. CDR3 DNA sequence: TGTGCCAGCAGACGGACTAGCGGGAGCTACGAGCAGTACTTC. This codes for CASRRTSGSYEQYF.

CDR3 residues: CASSTGQGLYEQYF. The CDR3 DNA reads as TGCGCCAGCAGCACAGGACAGGGCCTCTACGAGCAGTACTTC. The V call is TRBV5-1, the J call TRBJ2-7, with 8 bases identical to TRBD1. The CDR3 contains 14 residues. After removal of 4 bases from V and 3 bases from J, the junction contained 6 bases not matched to a gene. Germline CDR1 and CDR2: SGHRS and YFSETQ.

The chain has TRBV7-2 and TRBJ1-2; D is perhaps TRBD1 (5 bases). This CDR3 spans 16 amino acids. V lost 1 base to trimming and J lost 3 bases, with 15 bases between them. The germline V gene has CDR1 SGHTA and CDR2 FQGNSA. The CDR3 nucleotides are TGTGCCAGCAGCTTAGGGGGGAGGGAGAGCTACTATGGCTACACCTTC. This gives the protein CASSLGGRESYYGYTF.

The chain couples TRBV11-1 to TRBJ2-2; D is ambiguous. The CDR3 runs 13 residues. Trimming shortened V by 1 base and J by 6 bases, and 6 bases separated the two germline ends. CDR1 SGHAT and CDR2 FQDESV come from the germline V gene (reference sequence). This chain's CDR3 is CASSLEIAGELFF. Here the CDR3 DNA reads TGTGCCAGCAGCTTAGAGATAGCCGGGGAGCTGTTTTTT.

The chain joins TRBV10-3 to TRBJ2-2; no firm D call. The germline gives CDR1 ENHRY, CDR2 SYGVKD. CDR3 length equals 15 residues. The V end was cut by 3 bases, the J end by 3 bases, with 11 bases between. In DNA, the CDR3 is TGTGCCATCAGTGATTCGAGTAGAGACACCGGGGAGCTGTTTTTT. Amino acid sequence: CAISDSSRDTGELFF.

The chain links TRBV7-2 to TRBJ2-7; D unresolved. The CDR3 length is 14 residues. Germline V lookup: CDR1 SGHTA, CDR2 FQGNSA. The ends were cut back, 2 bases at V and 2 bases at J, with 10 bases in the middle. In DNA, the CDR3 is TGTGCCAGCAGCTTAAGCAGACTCCCCTACGAGCAGTACTTC. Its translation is CASSLSRLPYEQYF.

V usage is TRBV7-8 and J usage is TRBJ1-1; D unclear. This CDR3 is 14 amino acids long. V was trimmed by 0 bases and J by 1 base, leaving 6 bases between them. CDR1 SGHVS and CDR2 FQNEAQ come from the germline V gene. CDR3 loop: CASSLARGNTEAFF. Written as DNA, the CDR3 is TGTGCCAGCAGCTTAGCGCGCGGGAACACTGAAGCTTTCTTT. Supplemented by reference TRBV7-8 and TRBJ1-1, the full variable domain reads GAGVSQSPRYKVAKRGQDVALRCDPISGHVSLFWYQQALGQGPEFLTYFQNEAQLDKSGLPSDRFFAERPEGSVSTLKIQRTQQEDSAVYLCASSLARGNTEAFFGQGTRLTVV.

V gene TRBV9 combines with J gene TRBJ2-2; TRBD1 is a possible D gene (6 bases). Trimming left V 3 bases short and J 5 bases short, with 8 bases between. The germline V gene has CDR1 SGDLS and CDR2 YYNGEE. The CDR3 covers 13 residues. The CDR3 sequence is CASSGQGTGELFF. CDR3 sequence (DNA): TGTGCCAGCAGCGGGCAGGGGACCGGGGAGCTGTTTTTT.

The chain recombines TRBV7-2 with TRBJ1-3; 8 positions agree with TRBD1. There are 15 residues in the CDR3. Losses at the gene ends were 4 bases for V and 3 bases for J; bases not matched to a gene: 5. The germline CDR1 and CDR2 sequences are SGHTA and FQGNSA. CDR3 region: CASSSTTGVGNTIYF. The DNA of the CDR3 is TGTGCCAGCAGCTCCACGACAGGGGTTGGAAACACCATATATTTT. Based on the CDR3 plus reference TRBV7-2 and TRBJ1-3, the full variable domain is GAGVSQSPSNKVTEKGKDVELRCDPISGHTALYWYRQSLGQGLEFLIYFQGNSAPDKSGLPSDRFSAERTGGSVSTLTIQRTQQEDSAVYLCASSSTTGVGNTIYFGEGSWLTVV.

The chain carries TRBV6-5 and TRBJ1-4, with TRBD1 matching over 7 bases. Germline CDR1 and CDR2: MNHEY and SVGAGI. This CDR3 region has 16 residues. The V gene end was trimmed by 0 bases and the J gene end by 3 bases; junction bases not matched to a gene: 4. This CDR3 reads CASSYSQTGPNEKLFF. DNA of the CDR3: TGTGCCAGCAGTTACTCCCAGACAGGGCCTAATGAAAAACTGTTTTTT.

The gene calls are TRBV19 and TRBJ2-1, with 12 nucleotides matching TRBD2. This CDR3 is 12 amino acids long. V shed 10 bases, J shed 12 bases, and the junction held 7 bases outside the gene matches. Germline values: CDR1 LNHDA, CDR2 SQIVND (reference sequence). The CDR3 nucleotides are TGTGCCACCGAGAGGACTAGCGGGACGCAGTTCTTC. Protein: CATERTSGTQFF.

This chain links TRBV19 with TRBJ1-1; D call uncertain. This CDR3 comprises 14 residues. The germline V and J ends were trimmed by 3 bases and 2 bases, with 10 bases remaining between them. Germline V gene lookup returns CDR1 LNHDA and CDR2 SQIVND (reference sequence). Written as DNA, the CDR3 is TGTGCCAGTAGTATCGGGGTACCCAACACTGAAGCTTTCTTT. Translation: CASSIGVPNTEAFF.

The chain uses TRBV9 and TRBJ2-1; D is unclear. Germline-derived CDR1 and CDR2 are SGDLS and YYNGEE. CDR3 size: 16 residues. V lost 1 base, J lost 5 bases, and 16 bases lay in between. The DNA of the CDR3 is TGTGCCAGCAGCGTAATGTCCGGCGACACCAACAATGAGCAGTTCTTC. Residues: CASSVMSGDTNNEQFF.